The present T cell receptor (beta chain) was sequenced within a study of T-cell memory formation after mild COVID-19. Via MiXCR, TCRdb re-called the 5' RACE reads, giving one row per CDR3 protein. The sample has fewer than 550,000 distinct CDR3 sequences; roughly 20% are singletons. Study-level points and caveats: Memory sampled before infection contained some responding clones, suggesting cross-reactive memory joined.

On this clonotype itself: Its antigen is unidentified.

CDR3 length equals 15 residues. With 4 bases removed from V and 3 bases from J, the gap between germline ends came to 15 bases. The V gene's germline CDR1 is SGDLS and CDR2 YYNGEE. The TCR was taken from an adult woman who had mild COVID-19 (a few samples of this study predate the infection). Cell type and time point are not known. Sequencing was carried out using PBMCs or a T cell subset sorted from them (not recorded which). The chain uses TRBV9 and TRBJ2-3; D may be TRBD2 (6 bases). The CDR3 bases are TGTGCCAGCAGCCCTAGACGGGACTTGACAGATACGCAGTATTTT. This encodes CASSPRRDLTDTQYF.